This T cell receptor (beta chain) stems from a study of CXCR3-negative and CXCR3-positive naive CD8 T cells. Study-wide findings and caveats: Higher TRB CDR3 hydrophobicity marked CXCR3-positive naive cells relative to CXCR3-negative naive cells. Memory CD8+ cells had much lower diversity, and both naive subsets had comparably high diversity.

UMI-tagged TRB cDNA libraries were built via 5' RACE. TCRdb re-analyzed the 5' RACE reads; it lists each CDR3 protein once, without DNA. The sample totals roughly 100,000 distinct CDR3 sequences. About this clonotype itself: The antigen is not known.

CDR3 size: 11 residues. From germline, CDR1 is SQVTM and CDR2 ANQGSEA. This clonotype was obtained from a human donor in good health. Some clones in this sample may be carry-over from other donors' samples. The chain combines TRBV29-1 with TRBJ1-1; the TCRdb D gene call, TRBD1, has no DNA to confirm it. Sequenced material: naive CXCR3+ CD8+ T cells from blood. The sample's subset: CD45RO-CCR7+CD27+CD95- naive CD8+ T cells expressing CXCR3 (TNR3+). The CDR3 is CSVLKGTEAFF.